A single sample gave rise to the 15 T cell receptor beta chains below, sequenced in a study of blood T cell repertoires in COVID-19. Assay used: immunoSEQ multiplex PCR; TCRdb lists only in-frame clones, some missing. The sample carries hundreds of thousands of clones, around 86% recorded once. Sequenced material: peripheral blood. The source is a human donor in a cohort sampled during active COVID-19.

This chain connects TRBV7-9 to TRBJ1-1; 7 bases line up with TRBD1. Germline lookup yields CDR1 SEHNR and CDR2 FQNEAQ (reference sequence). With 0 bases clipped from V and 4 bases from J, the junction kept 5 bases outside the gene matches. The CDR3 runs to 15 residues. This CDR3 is CASSLASPGGTEAFF. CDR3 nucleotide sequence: TGTGCCAGCAGCTTAGCTTCCCCAGGGGGCACTGAAGCTTTCTTT.

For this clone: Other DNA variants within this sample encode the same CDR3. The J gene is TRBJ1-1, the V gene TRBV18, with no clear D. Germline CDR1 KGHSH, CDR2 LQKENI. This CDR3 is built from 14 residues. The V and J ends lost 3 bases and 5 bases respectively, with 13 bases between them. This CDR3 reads CASSPSRGRTEAFF. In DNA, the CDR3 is TGTGCCAGCTCACCTTCACGGGGAAGGACTGAAGCTTTCTTT.

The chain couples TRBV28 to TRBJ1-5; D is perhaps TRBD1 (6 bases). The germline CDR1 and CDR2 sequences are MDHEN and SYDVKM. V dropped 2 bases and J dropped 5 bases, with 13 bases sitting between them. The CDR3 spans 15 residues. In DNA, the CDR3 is TGTGCCAGCAGTTTACCCGGGACAAACGATCAGCCCCAGCATTTT. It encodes CASSLPGTNDQPQHF.

CDR3 coding DNA: TGTGCCAGCAGTCCACGGGAGGTCCGCACCTTC. Protein product: CASSPREVRTF. The rearrangement uses TRBV2 and TRBJ1-2; D is undetermined. CDR1 is SNHLY, CDR2 FYNNEI, per germline. Trimming left V 5 bases short and J 13 bases short, with 14 bases between. The CDR3 has 11 amino acids.

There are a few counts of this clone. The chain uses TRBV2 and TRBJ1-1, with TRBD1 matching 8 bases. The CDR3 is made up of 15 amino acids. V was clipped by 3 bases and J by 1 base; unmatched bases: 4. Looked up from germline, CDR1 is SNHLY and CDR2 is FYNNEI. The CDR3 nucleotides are TGTGCCAGCAGTGATTGGGGGACAGGGAACACTGAAGCTTTCTTT. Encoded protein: CASSDWGTGNTEAFF.

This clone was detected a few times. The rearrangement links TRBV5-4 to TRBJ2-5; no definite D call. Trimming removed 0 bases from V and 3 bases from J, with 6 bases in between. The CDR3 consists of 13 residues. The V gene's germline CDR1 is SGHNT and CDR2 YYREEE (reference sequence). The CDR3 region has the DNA TGTGCCAGCAGCTTGGTTCTTGAAGAGACCCAGTACTTC. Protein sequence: CASSLVLEETQYF.

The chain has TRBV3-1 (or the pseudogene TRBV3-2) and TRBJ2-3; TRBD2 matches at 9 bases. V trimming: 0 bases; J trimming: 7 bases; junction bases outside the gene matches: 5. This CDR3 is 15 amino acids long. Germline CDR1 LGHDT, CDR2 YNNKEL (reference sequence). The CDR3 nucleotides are TGTGCCAGCAGCCAAGATGTTCTAGCGGGAAATACGCAGTATTTT. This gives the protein CASSQDVLAGNTQYF.

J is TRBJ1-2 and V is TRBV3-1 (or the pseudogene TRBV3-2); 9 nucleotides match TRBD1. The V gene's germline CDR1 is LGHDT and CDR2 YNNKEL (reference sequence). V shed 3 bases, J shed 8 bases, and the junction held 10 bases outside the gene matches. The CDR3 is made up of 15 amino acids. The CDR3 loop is CASSQIGTGPSGYTF. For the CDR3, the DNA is TGTGCCAGCAGCCAGATCGGGACAGGGCCCAGCGGCTACACCTTC.

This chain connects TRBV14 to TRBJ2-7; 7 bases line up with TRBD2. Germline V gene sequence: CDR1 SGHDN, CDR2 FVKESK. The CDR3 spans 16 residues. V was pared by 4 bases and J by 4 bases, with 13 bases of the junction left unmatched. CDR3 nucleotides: TGTGCCAGCAGCCCCCGACTAGCCCCAAGCCCATACGAGCAGTACTTC. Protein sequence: CASSPRLAPSPYEQYF. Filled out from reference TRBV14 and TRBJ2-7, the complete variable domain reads EAGVTQFPSHSVIEKGQTVTLRCDPISGHDNLYWYRRVMGKEIKFLLHFVKESKQDESGMPNNRFLAERTGGTYSTLKVQPAELEDSGVYFCASSPRLAPSPYEQYFGPGTRLTVT.

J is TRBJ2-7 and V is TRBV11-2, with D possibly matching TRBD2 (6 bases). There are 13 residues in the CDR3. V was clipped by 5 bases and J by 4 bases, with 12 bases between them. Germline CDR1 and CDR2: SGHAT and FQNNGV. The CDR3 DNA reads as TGTGCCAGCAGCCCTAGCGCCTCTTACGAGCAGTACTTC. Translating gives CASSPSASYEQYF.

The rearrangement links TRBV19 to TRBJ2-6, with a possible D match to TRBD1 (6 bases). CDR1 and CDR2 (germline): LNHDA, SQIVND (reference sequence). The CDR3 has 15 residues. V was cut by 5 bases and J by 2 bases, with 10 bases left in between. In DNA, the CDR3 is TGTGCCAGTAGTGCGCAGGGGACTGGGGCCAACGTCCTGACTTTC. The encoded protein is CASSAQGTGANVLTF.

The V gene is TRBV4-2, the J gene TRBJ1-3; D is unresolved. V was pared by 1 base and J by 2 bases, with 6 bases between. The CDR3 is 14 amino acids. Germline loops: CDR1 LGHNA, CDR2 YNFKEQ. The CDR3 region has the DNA TGTGCCAGCAGCCAAGCAAACACTGGAAACACCATATATTTT. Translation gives CASSQANTGNTIYF.

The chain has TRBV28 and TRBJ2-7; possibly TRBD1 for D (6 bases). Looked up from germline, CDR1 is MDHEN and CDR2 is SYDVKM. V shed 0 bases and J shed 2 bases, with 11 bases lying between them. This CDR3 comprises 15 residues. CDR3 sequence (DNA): TGTGCCAGCAGTTTATGGGTCGGGGACACCTACGAGCAGTACTTC. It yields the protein CASSLWVGDTYEQYF. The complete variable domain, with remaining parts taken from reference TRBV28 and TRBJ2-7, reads DVKVTQSSRYLVKRTGEKVFLECVQDMDHENMFWYRQDPGLGLRLIYFSYDVKMKEKGDIPEGYSVSREKKERFSLILESASTNQTSMYLCASSLWVGDTYEQYFGPGTRLTVT.

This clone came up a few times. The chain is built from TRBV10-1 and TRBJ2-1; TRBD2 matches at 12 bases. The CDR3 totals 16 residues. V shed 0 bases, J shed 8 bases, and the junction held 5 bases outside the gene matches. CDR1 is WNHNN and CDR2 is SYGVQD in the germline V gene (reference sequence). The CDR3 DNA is TGCGCCAGCAGTGAGTCGAGGGCTAGCGGGAGGGATGAGCAGTTCTTC. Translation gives CASSESRASGRDEQFF.

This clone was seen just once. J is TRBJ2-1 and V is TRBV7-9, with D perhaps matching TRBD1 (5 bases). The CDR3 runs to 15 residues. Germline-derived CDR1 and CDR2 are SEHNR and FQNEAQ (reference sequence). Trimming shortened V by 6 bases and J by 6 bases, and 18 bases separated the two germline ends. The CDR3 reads CASSIGESGSNEQFF. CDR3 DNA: TGTGCCAGCAGTATAGGGGAATCGGGTTCCAATGAGCAGTTCTTC.